The clone carrying this T cell receptor (beta chain) was picked up many times. Its target is unknown. These data come from a study of T cells in Graves' hyperthyroidism and ophthalmopathy. Study-wide results and limits: Most thyroid clonotypes expanded above 0.001 were also detected in blood.

TCR beta CDR3 sequences were amplified from RNA transcripts. HTBI primers were used for first-round RT-PCR of the TCR CDR3. TCRdb re-called the multiplex PCR reads with MiXCR, one entry per CDR3 protein. This sample yields about 530,000 distinct CDR3 sequences, of which roughly a sixth are seen a single time; 17% belongs to the top ten. Not enrolled were patients with uncontrolled infection, other autoimmune disease, pregnancy or lactation. Input material: blood. This TCR derives from a woman aged 18-29 years with Graves' ophthalmopathy.

The CDR3 spells CASSYRDLPLHF. In nucleotides, the CDR3 is TGTGCCAGCAGTTACAGGGATTTACCCCTCCACTTT. The chain uses TRBV12-3 or TRBV12-4 and TRBJ1-6, with D perhaps matching TRBD1 (6 bases). Between the trimmed V and J ends, which lost 4 bases and 12 bases, there was a span of 10 bases. The CDR3 is 12 residues long.